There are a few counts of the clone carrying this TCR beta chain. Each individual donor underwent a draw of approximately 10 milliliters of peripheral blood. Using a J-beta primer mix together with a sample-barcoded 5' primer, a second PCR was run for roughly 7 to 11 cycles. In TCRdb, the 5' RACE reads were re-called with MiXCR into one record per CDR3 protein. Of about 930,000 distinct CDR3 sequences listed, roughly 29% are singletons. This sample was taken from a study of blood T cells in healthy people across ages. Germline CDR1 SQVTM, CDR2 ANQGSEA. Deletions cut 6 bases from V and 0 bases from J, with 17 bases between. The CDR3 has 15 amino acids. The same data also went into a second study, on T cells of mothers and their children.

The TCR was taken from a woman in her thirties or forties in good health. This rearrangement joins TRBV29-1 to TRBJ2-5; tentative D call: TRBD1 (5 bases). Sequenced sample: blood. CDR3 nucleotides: TGCAGCGTCGAAACCTGGGGCTCTAACCAAGAGACCCAGTACTTC. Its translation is CSVETWGSNQETQYF.